This passage covers 20 T cell receptor delta chains from one sample sequenced in a study of γδ T cells in repeated Plasmodium falciparum infection. Flow sorting of PBMC yielded separate Vgamma9/Vdelta2+ and Vdelta2-negative gammadelta T cell populations for bulk repertoire analysis. TCRdb re-processed the multiplex PCR reads via CATT. Of around 46,000 delta-chain clones in the sample, 1.9% were seen once. Material for sequencing was gamma-delta T cells from blood. These receptors originate from a pool of human donors (malaria-infected and uninfected, not separated).

This clone has more than one count but fewer than ten. TCRdb pairs this DNA with a much larger clone's protein that differs at residue 20, likely a read error; the protein shown was translated from the DNA. J gene calling gave no result, while the V gene is TRDV3; the DNA was not compared with TRDD3, the D call given in the table. In germline, CDR1 is TVYSNPD, CDR2 GDNSRS (reference sequence). This CDR3 has 22 residues. CDR3 region: CAFPSLRPSYVPGEVSVDKPIF. Here the CDR3 DNA reads TGTGCCTTTCCCTCGCTCCGGCCTTCCTACGTTCCGGGGGAAGTTTCTGTCGATAAACCCATCTTT.

This clone was found a few times. This DNA's translation and the protein TCRdb lists, from a much larger clone, do not match at residues 5 and 12, likely due to a read error; the protein shown is translated from the DNA. The rearrangement uses TRDV2 and TRDJ1, with 10 bases matching TRDD3. The J gene is absent in TCRdb and was assigned here via DNA matching to germline. Germline CDR1 GEAIGNYY, CDR2 EKD. The CDR3 contains 15 residues. J lost 10 bases, V lost 7 bases, and 17 bases had no gene match. The CDR3: CAWAIGGYYGNRLIF. In DNA form, the CDR3 reads TGTGCCTGGGCTATTGGGGGATACTATGGGAATAGACTCATCTTT.

This clone was counted between two and nine times. The protein given by TCRdb reflects a much larger clone and differs at residue 5 from this DNA's translation, likely from a read error; the protein shown is the DNA's translation. The J gene is TRDJ1, the V gene TRDV1; 10 bases align to TRDD3. CDR3 length: 25 amino acids. Unmatched junction bases numbered 32, after V lost 3 bases and J lost 1 base. Germline CDR1 is TSWWSYY and CDR2 is QGS. CDR3 sequence: CALGDLLRGATLLGDYWGFTDKLIF. CDR3 nucleotides: TGTGCTCTTGGGGATCTTTTGAGAGGAGCTACTTTACTGGGGGATTACTGGGGGTTCACCGATAAACTCATCTTT.

This clone occurred a few times. The likely explanation is a read error, given a far larger clone one base away. This specimen includes other DNA sequences encoding the same CDR3. V gene TRDV3 combines with J gene TRDJ1; 8 positions match TRDD3. TCRdb is silent on the J gene; assignment here came from matching the DNA to germline. CDR3 length equals 15 residues. Germline values: CDR1 TVYSNPD, CDR2 GDNSRS (reference sequence). The CDR3 nucleotides are TGCGCCTCCCAGGGGGATAATCCGTACACCGATAAACTCATCTTT. Its translation: CASQGDNPYTDKLIF. Variable domain in full (rest from reference TRDV3 and TRDJ1): CDKVTQSSPDQTVASGSEVVLLCTYDTVYSNPDLFWYRIRPDYSFQFVFYGDNSRSEGADFTQGRFSVKHILTQKAFHLVISPVRTEDSATYYCASQGDNPYTDKLIFGKGTRVTVEP.

This clone came up many times. This DNA translates differently at residue 19 from the TCRdb protein, which is that of a much larger clone; a read error is likely, and the protein shown is the DNA's own translation. V is TRDV3 and J is TRDJ1, with D perhaps matching TRDD2 (5 bases). This CDR3 is built from 21 residues. Germline loops: CDR1 TVYSNPD, CDR2 GDNSRS (reference sequence). The CDR3 bases are TGTGCCTTTTGCCGGGCCTTCAAGTCGATGAGGGACAACTCGTACACCGATAAACCCATCTTT. This encodes CAFCRAFKSMRDNSYTDKPIF.

This clone was detected a few times. This may be a read error, as it is one base from a much larger clone. The V gene is TRDV1, the J gene TRDJ1; 9 bases map to TRDD2. V gave up 2 bases and J gave up 4 bases; unmatched junction bases: 14. This CDR3 spans 18 amino acids. Germline V gene lookup returns CDR1 TSWWSYY and CDR2 QGS. CDR3 sequence reads: CALGESFLPPWVFDKLIF. CDR3 in DNA: TGTGCTCTTGGGGAATCCTTCCTACCCCCCTGGGTTTTCGATAAACTCATCTTT.

This clone was counted only a few times. A read error is the likely source, as a far larger clone sits one nucleotide away. The sample has other DNA sequences that encode this CDR3 too. This chain links TRDV1 with TRDJ1; possibly TRDD3 for D (7 bases). No J segment appears in TCRdb, so it was assigned here by matching the sequence to germline. V was shortened by 0 bases and J by 6 bases, with 29 bases between the two germline ends. Germline CDR1 reads TSWWSYY; CDR2 reads QGS. CDR3 length: 20 amino acids. The CDR3 DNA reads as TGTGCTCTTGGGGAACTAGGAATCCTACGGCGGGAAGGGATACAGAATAAACTCATCTTT. Translation: CALGELGILRREGIQNKLIF.

Turning to this clone: The protein given by TCRdb reflects a much larger clone and differs at residue 11 from this DNA's translation, likely from a read error; the protein shown is the DNA's translation. The chain couples TRDV2 to TRDJ1; TRDD3 matches at 9 bases. The J gene comes from matching the DNA to germline here; TCRdb lacks it. The CDR3 extends over 15 amino acids. Germline values: CDR1 GEAIGNYY, CDR2 EKD. Trimming took 0 bases from V and 7 from J; bases not matched to a gene: 8. CDR3 amino acids: CACDTLGDRKGKLIF. The CDR3 DNA follows: TGTGCCTGTGACACCTTGGGGGATAGGAAGGGTAAACTCATCTTT.

Many counts were recorded for this clone. This likely came from a read error, as a far larger clone is one base away. At the DNA level, this CDR3 is encoded by other sequences in the same sample as well. With the J gene uncalled, the V gene is TRDV1; the DNA was not used to check the table's D call, TRDD3. CDR3 length equals 25 residues. In germline, CDR1 is TSWWSYY, CDR2 QGS. The CDR3 is CALGRRRPFLMLVTGGPLYTDKLIF. DNA of the CDR3: TGTGCTCTTGGGCGTCGTAGGCCTTTCCTAATGTTGGTTACTGGGGGACCGCTGTACACCGATAAACTCATCTTC.

This clone was seen a few times. CDR3 sequence: CALGERPTGGYCADKLIF. DNA for the CDR3: TGTGCTCTTGGGGAACGCCCAACTGGGGGATATTGCGCCGATAAACTCATCTTT. V is TRDV1 and J is TRDJ1; 11 nucleotides match TRDD3. The J gene was missing in TCRdb and was found by matching the end of the DNA to germline. V dropped 1 base and J dropped 3; count of bases not matched to a gene: 10. This CDR3 has 18 amino acids. The germline CDR1 and CDR2 sequences are TSWWSYY and QGS.

To note about this clone: The mismatch at residue 4 between this DNA's translation and the TCRdb protein of a much larger clone likely reflects a read error; the protein shown is translated from the DNA. V and J are TRDV1 and TRDJ1; 10 nucleotides agree with TRDD3. The J gene was not available in TCRdb and was assigned here by matching the DNA to germline segments. CDR3 size: 23 residues. Germline assignment: CDR1 TSWWSYY and CDR2 QGS. CDR3: CALREIHTIWGDTPRWYTDKLIF. The CDR3 DNA is TGTGCTCTTAGGGAAATTCATACTATTTGGGGGGATACGCCGCGGTGGTACACCGATAAACTCATCTTT.

There are many counts of this clone. This DNA's translation and the protein TCRdb lists, from a much larger clone, do not match at residue 19, likely due to a read error; the protein shown is translated from the DNA. The J gene went uncalled, whereas the V gene is TRDV2; TRDD3 is the table's D call and was not checked against the DNA. Looked up from germline, CDR1 is GEAIGNYY and CDR2 is EKD. CDR3 length equals 21 residues. The CDR3 region is CACDTERVLTGGYPYTDKPIF. CDR3 DNA: TGTGCCTGTGACACCGAAAGGGTTCTTACTGGGGGATATCCGTACACCGATAAACCCATCTTT.

Only a few counts were recorded for this clone. Translating this DNA gives a protein that differs at residue 5 from the TCRdb one, which belongs to a much larger clone; a read error is likely, and the protein shown is this translation. This chain's CDR3 is CALGVTPSGNHLGEYTDKLIF. In nucleotides, the CDR3 is TGTGCTCTTGGGGTGACTCCTTCCGGCAATCATCTGGGGGAGTACACCGATAAACTCATCTTT. The genes are TRDV1 and TRDJ1; TRDD3 agrees at 8 bases. The J gene, left out of TCRdb, was set here by checking the DNA against germline. The CDR3 is 21 amino acids. The V gene's germline CDR1 is TSWWSYY and CDR2 QGS. V gave up 4 bases and J gave up 0 bases; unmatched junction bases: 22.

This clone was found a few times. The protein TCRdb lists belongs to a much larger clone and differs from this DNA's translation at residue 10, which points to a read error; the protein shown is made from the DNA. The rearrangement uses TRDV1 and TRDJ1; 8 nucleotides match TRDD3. The J gene, left out of TCRdb, was set here by checking the DNA against germline. The germline CDR1 and CDR2 sequences are TSWWSYY and QGS. The length of the CDR3 is 26 residues. V gave up 1 base and J gave up 0 bases; unmatched junction bases: 34. The CDR3 is CALGEPYILPSVLGAPGWGYTDKLIF. The CDR3 bases are TGTGCTCTTGGGGAACCGTATATCCTACCTTCCGTACTGGGGGCCCCTGGGTGGGGATACACCGATAAACTCATCTTT.

In regard to this clone: With a far larger clone one base away, a read error is the likely cause. Other DNA sequences in the same sample also yield this CDR3. The chain combines TRDV1 with TRDJ1; D is undetermined. The J gene, not given by TCRdb, was assigned here from a germline match of the nucleotide sequence. Deletions cut 9 bases from V and 0 bases from J, with 17 bases between. The CDR3 runs to 15 residues. The germline gives CDR1 TSWWSYY, CDR2 QGS. This CDR3 is CALGTPLTYTDKLIF. Written as DNA, the CDR3 is TGTGCTCTCGGGACCCCCCTAACGTACACCGATAAACTCATCTTT.

This clone was picked up many times. With a far larger clone one base away, a read error is the likely cause. Other DNA sequences within the sample encode an identical CDR3. The gene calls are TRDV2 and TRDJ1, with 11 bases that match TRDD3. The CDR3 is made up of 17 amino acids. Germline assignment: CDR1 GEAIGNYY and CDR2 EKD. The DNA of the CDR3 is TGTGCCTGCGACACTCTGGGGGATACTTCGTACACCGATAAACTCATCTTT. Its translation: CACDTLGDTSYTDKLIF.

In this sample, this clone turned up many times. A far bigger clonotype differs at one base, so this is likely a read error. Other DNA sequences in the same sample also yield this CDR3. The chain combines TRDV3 with TRDJ1; D remains unclear. The CDR3 is 19 amino acids. Germline CDR1 TVYSNPD, CDR2 GDNSRS (reference sequence). The CDR3 DNA is TGTGCGTTCCACCCCTCTCCACCGAACGTACGAGATCGTTTGGGTAAACTCATCTTT. This gives the protein CAFHPSPPNVRDRLGKLIF.

Note on this clone: The TCRdb protein comes from a much larger clone and disagrees with this DNA's translation at residue 6, likely due to a read error; the protein given here is derived from the DNA. J is TRDJ1 and V is TRDV2, with D hard to call. No J gene is reported in TCRdb; it was inferred here by comparing the DNA with germline. Germline V CDR1 and CDR2: GEAIGNYY, EKD. The CDR3 is 17 residues long. Trimming took 0 bases from V and 0 from J, leaving 16 bases between them. The CDR3 is CACDTMSSPGYTDKLIF. The CDR3 DNA reads TGTGCCTGTGACACCATGTCCTCTCCGGGGTACACCGATAAACTCATCTTT.

The rearrangement links TRDV3 to TRDJ1, with TRDD3 as a possible D gene (5 bases). The J gene, absent from TCRdb, was called here by matching the DNA to germline. Trimming pared 3 bases from V and 8 bases from J, leaving 28 bases between. Germline loops: CDR1 TVYSNPD, CDR2 GDNSRS (reference sequence). This CDR3 is 16 amino acids long. CDR3 in DNA: TGTGCCTTGTCAAGGGACTGGAGGACCTCAAAAGAGAAACTCATCTTT. Protein: CALSRDWRTSKEKLIF.

At least ten counts were recorded for this clone. Translating this DNA gives a protein that differs at residue 9 from the TCRdb one, which belongs to a much larger clone; a read error is likely, and the protein shown is this translation. CDR3 DNA sequence: TGTGCCTTTGAGCCCCCGACATACGCCGATAAACTCATCTTT. This encodes CAFEPPTYADKLIF. The J gene is TRDJ1, the V gene TRDV3, with D maybe TRDD3 (5 bases). The CDR3 contains 14 residues. Trimming pared 2 bases from V and 3 bases from J, leaving 16 bases between. CDR1 TVYSNPD and CDR2 GDNSRS come from the germline V gene (reference sequence).